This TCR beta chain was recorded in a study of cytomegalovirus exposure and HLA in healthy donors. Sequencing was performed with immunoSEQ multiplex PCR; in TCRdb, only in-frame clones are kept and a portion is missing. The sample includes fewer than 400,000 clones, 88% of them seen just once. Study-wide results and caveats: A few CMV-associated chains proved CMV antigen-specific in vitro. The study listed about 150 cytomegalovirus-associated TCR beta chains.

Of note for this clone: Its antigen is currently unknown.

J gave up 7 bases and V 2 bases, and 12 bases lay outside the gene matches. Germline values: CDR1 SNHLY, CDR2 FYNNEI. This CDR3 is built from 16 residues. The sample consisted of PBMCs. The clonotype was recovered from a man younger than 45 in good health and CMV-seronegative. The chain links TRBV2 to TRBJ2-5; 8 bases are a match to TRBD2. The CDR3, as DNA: TGTGCCAGCAGTGAAATCCCTAGCGGGTCCCGTGGGACCCAGTACTTC. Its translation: CASSEIPSGSRGTQYF.